Below are 22 T cell receptor beta chains sequenced from a single sample in a study of blood T cell repertoires in COVID-19. Repertoires were generated with immunoSEQ multiplex PCR, while TCRdb's copy carries only in-frame clones and drops some. Here the sample spans roughly 200,000 clones, about 75% being singletons. The specimen was peripheral blood. Source of these receptors: a woman aged 45-65 years with active or convalescent COVID-19.

The chain employs TRBV19 and TRBJ1-5; D is possibly TRBD1 (5 bases). CDR3 length: 16 residues. Germline V CDR1 and CDR2: LNHDA, SQIVND (reference sequence). With 4 bases removed from V and 3 bases from J, the gap between germline ends came to 16 bases. CDR3 DNA sequence: TGTGCCAGTAGTACCTCTGGGGGGGGAAACAATCAGCCCCAGCATTTT. This codes for CASSTSGGGNNQPQHF.

This clone showed up just a few times. The chain carries TRBV3-1 (or the pseudogene TRBV3-2) and TRBJ2-1; 10 bases agree with TRBD2. This CDR3 is built from 19 residues. V dropped 4 bases and J dropped 2; count of bases not matched to a gene: 14. Looked up from germline, CDR1 is LGHDT and CDR2 is YNNKEL (reference sequence). Here the CDR3 reads CASSLLGPSGGRAYNEQFF. CDR3 nucleotides: TGTGCCAGCAGCCTTTTGGGGCCTAGCGGGGGACGAGCCTACAATGAGCAGTTCTTC.

This clone turned up a few times. This chain connects TRBV19 to TRBJ1-1; a possible D gene is TRBD1 (5 bases). The CDR3 runs 14 residues. Germline assignment: CDR1 LNHDA and CDR2 SQIVND (reference sequence). Trimming took off 2 bases at V and 2 bases at J, with 9 bases between the two ends. CDR3 residues: CASSIQGVNTEAFF. As DNA, the CDR3 is TGTGCCAGTAGTATACAGGGTGTTAACACTGAAGCTTTCTTT.

DNA of the CDR3: TGTGCCAGCAGCTTGGGACTAGTAGGGTCCAATGAGCAGTTCTTC. It translates to CASSLGLVGSNEQFF. The gene calls are TRBV5-5 and TRBJ2-1; a weak D match, TRBD2 (6 bases). V lost 0 bases and J 6 bases, leaving 13 bases between the germline ends. This CDR3 comprises 15 residues. CDR1 is SGHKS and CDR2 is YYEKEE in the germline V gene (reference sequence).

The chain employs TRBV3-1 (or the pseudogene TRBV3-2) and TRBJ1-6, with TRBD1 matching 9 bases. This CDR3 contains 18 residues. V shed 4 bases, J shed 6 bases, and the junction held 13 bases outside the gene matches. CDR1 is LGHDT and CDR2 is YNNKEL in the germline V gene (reference sequence). The CDR3 reads CASSRVFPGQGLNSPLHF. In DNA form, the CDR3 reads TGTGCCAGCAGCCGCGTTTTCCCGGGACAGGGACTTAATTCACCCCTCCACTTT.

The chain joins TRBV7-8 to TRBJ2-1; tentatively, D is TRBD1 (6 bases). Germline CDR1 SGHVS, CDR2 FQNEAQ. This CDR3 comprises 12 residues. V lost 5 bases and J lost 10, with 12 bases in between. CDR3 DNA: TGTGCCAGCAGCCCCACTACAGGGGAGCAGTTCTTC. As protein: CASSPTTGEQFF.

The V gene is TRBV5-4, the J gene TRBJ2-1; 7 bases fit TRBD2. The CDR3 sequence is 15 residues long. The germline CDR1 and CDR2 sequences are SGHNT and YYREEE (reference sequence). V trimming: 4 bases; J trimming: 2 bases; junction bases outside the gene matches: 6. The CDR3 spells CASSQRLAPYNEQFF. The CDR3 DNA is TGTGCCAGCAGCCAACGACTAGCCCCCTACAATGAGCAGTTCTTC.

The V gene is TRBV30, the J gene TRBJ2-2; D not resolved. Germline V CDR1 and CDR2: GTSNPN, SVGIG (reference sequence). The V end lost 2 bases, the J end lost 5 bases, and 9 bases lay between the germline ends. CDR3 length equals 13 residues. For the CDR3, the DNA is TGTGCCTGGAGTTTTACTTCTACCGGGGAGCTGTTTTTT. Its translation is CAWSFTSTGELFF.

J is TRBJ2-7 and V is TRBV6-2 or TRBV6-3; 10 bases agree with TRBD1. Germline V CDR1 and CDR2: MNHEY, SVGEGT. The CDR3 has 16 amino acids. Trimming cost V 0 bases and J 5 bases; bases outside gene matches: 7. The CDR3 nucleotides read TGTGCCAGCAGTTACTCCGGACAGGGGGTGAGAAACGAGCAGTACTTC. The encoded protein is CASSYSGQGVRNEQYF.

This chain connects TRBV29-1 to TRBJ1-2, with D perhaps matching TRBD1 (6 bases). The germline V gene encodes CDR1 SQVTM and CDR2 ANQGSEA. The length of the CDR3 is 14 residues. With 7 bases removed from V and 4 bases from J, the gap between germline ends came to 19 bases. For the CDR3, the DNA is TGCAGCGCTAAACAGGGTAATAGTTTCTATGGCTACACCTTC. Translated: CSAKQGNSFYGYTF.

This chain joins TRBV4-1 and TRBJ1-1; D is perhaps TRBD1 (5 bases). Trimming took off 0 bases at V and 3 bases at J, with 17 bases between the two ends. The CDR3 is 17 amino acids. Germline V CDR1 and CDR2: MGHRA, YSYEKL. This CDR3 is CASSQDGAQGRDTEAFF. The CDR3 DNA sequence: TGCGCCAGCAGCCAAGATGGGGCCCAGGGCCGGGACACTGAAGCTTTCTTT.

V usage is TRBV19 and J usage is TRBJ1-1; no definite D call. This CDR3 is 15 amino acids long. Germline values: CDR1 LNHDA, CDR2 SQIVND (reference sequence). Trimming stripped 4 bases from V and 1 base from J, with 13 bases between. CDR3 amino acids: CASSKQALENTEAFF. DNA for the CDR3: TGTGCCAGTAGTAAGCAGGCCTTGGAGAACACTGAAGCTTTCTTT.

This chain links TRBV2 with TRBJ1-3; D might be TRBD1 (5 bases). Trimming took off 6 bases at V and 4 bases at J, with 10 bases between the two ends. The CDR3 extends over 13 amino acids. The germline V gene encodes CDR1 SNHLY and CDR2 FYNNEI. DNA for the CDR3: TGTGCCAGCAGGGGGCACTCAGGAAACACCATATATTTT. Residues: CASRGHSGNTIYF.

The chain carries TRBV29-1 and TRBJ2-2; TRBD2 might be the D (6 bases). Germline assignment: CDR1 SQVTM and CDR2 ANQGSEA. V was pared by 0 bases and J by 4 bases, with 12 bases between. The CDR3 is made up of 15 amino acids. Here the CDR3 reads CSVEDGRRGTGELFF. In nucleotides, the CDR3 is TGCAGCGTTGAAGATGGCAGGCGGGGCACCGGGGAGCTGTTTTTT.

The gene calls are TRBV3-1 (or the pseudogene TRBV3-2) and TRBJ2-1; weak D call: TRBD2 (6 bases). The CDR3 runs 16 residues. The germline V and J ends were trimmed by 1 base and 4 bases, with 14 bases remaining between them. Germline CDR1 and CDR2: LGHDT and YNNKEL (reference sequence). CDR3 region: CASSQVRGPGYNEQFF. The CDR3 DNA reads as TGTGCCAGCAGCCAAGTGCGGGGCCCCGGGTACAATGAGCAGTTCTTC.

CDR3: CASSIAWTASGNTIYF. CDR3 sequence (DNA): TGTGCCAGTAGTATAGCATGGACAGCCTCTGGAAACACCATATATTTT. The gene calls are TRBV19 and TRBJ1-3, with D maybe TRBD1 (6 bases). Germline V gene sequence: CDR1 LNHDA, CDR2 SQIVND (reference sequence). The CDR3 is made up of 16 amino acids. The ends were cut back, 1 base at V and 0 bases at J, with 10 bases in the middle.

V gene TRBV19 combines with J gene TRBJ1-2; possible D gene TRBD1, 5 bases. This CDR3 spans 13 amino acids. The V gene lost 7 bases and the J gene lost 4 bases, with 13 bases spanning the gap. Germline values: CDR1 LNHDA, CDR2 SQIVND (reference sequence). CDR3 residues: CASNPQGAYGYTF. CDR3 sequence (DNA): TGTGCCAGTAACCCCCAGGGCGCCTATGGCTACACCTTC.

The chain uses TRBV14 and TRBJ2-7; 9 bases match TRBD2. Germline V gene data show CDR1 as SGHDN and CDR2 as FVKESK. This CDR3 region has 15 residues. Trimming removed 4 bases from V and 7 bases from J; junction bases left unmatched: 11. CDR3 region: CASSPSGANSGEQYF. The DNA for the CDR3 is TGTGCCAGCAGCCCTAGCGGGGCTAATTCGGGGGAGCAGTACTTC.

The CDR3 here is CASDTIAGGLGEQFF. The CDR3 region has the DNA TGTGCCAGTGACACTATTGCGGGGGGACTGGGTGAGCAGTTCTTC. V is TRBV7-2 and J is TRBJ2-1, with TRBD2 identical over 8 bases. Trimming cost V 9 bases and J 9 bases; bases outside gene matches: 16. Germline V gene data show CDR1 as SGHTA and CDR2 as FQGNSA. This CDR3 is 15 amino acids long.

This clone was counted a few times. For the CDR3, the DNA is TGTGCCAGCAGAACTCAGGGGTCTCACGAGCAGTACTTC. This codes for CASRTQGSHEQYF. V and J are TRBV6-5 and TRBJ2-7; a weak D match, TRBD1 (6 bases). This CDR3 has 13 amino acids. Germline V gene sequence: CDR1 MNHEY, CDR2 SVGAGI. The V gene lost 6 bases and the J gene lost 5 bases, with 14 bases spanning the gap.

This clone was counted between two and nine times. DNA for the CDR3: TGTGCCAGCAGCCGACAACAGGGGGATGATTCACCCCTCCACTTT. Protein: CASSRQQGDDSPLHF. The chain joins TRBV4-2 to TRBJ1-6; 8 positions match TRBD1. CDR3 length: 15 amino acids. CDR1 LGHNA and CDR2 YNFKEQ come from the germline V gene. Trimming took 4 bases from V and 8 from J; bases not matched to a gene: 7.

The chain joins TRBV27 to TRBJ1-1; possibly TRBD1 for D (5 bases). This CDR3 region has 15 residues. V lost 5 bases to trimming and J lost 4 bases, with 17 bases between them. Per germline, CDR1 MNHEY and CDR2 SMNVEV (reference sequence). The CDR3 bases are TGTGCCAGCAGTCAGCCTTCACGGGGGGTCACTGAAGCTTTCTTT. This encodes CASSQPSRGVTEAFF.